The 28 T cell receptor beta chains reported below all come from one sample, sequenced in a study of CXCR3-negative and CXCR3-positive naive CD8 T cells. These receptors have no identified antigens. UMI-labeled 5' RACE TRB cDNA libraries were prepared from the cells. TCRdb re-called the 5' RACE reads and gives one entry per CDR3 protein, without DNA. The table for this sample gives over 55,000 distinct CDR3 sequences. Study results and limitations: Comparison of naive cells showed more hydrophobic TRB CDR3s in CXCR3-positive than in CXCR3-negative naive cells.

What was sequenced was naive CXCR3+ CD8+ T cells from blood. This sample's subset: CD45RO-CCR7+CD27+CD95- naive CD8+ T cells expressing CXCR3 (TNR3+). These TCRs come from a human donor in good health. Some clones in this sample may be carry-over from other donors' samples.

The rearrangement joins TRBV6-4 to TRBJ2-2. The CDR3 is made up of 14 amino acids. Germline values: CDR1 MRHNA, CDR2 SNTAGT. The CDR3 region is CASSEDPATGELFF.

The chain is built from TRBV29-1 and TRBJ2-7. In germline, CDR1 is SQVTM, CDR2 ANQGSEA. CDR3 size: 12 residues. The CDR3 loop is CSVAADSYEQYF.

The rearrangement links TRBV6-5 to TRBJ2-3; the D gene TCRdb calls, TRBD2, cannot be checked with no DNA. CDR1 is MNHEY and CDR2 is SVGAGI in the germline V gene. The CDR3 totals 16 residues. CDR3 sequence reads: CASSYGPVLGTDTQYF.

The chain has TRBV12-3 or TRBV12-4 and TRBJ2-5; with no DNA, the TCRdb D assignment of TRBD1 cannot be verified. The CDR3 has 15 residues. CDR3 protein: CASSSHKGEWETQYF.

This sequence joins TRBV11-2 and TRBJ2-5; TCRdb's D call of TRBD2 is untestable without DNA. The CDR3 sequence is 15 residues long. Germline-derived CDR1 and CDR2 are SGHAT and FQNNGV. The CDR3 loop is CASSPGDSGQETQYF. The full variable domain, in which reference TRBV11-2 and TRBJ2-5 provide the parts outside the CDR3, is EAGVAQSPRYKIIEKRQSVAFWCNPISGHATLYWYQQILGQGPKLLIQFQNNGVVDDSQLPKDRFSAERLKGVDSTLKIQPAKLEDSAVYLCASSPGDSGQETQYFGPGTRLLVL.

The CDR3 spells CASSLMSLAKNIQYF. The rearrangement joins TRBV28 to TRBJ2-4; the TCRdb D gene call, TRBD1, has no DNA to confirm it. The CDR3 sequence is 15 residues long. The germline V gene encodes CDR1 MDHEN and CDR2 SYDVKM.

The gene calls are TRBV20-1 and TRBJ2-7; the TCRdb D gene call, TRBD1, has no DNA to confirm it. The germline gives CDR1 DFQATT, CDR2 SNEGSKA (reference sequence). This CDR3 is built from 15 residues. The CDR3 sequence: CSATFTGVPSYEQYF.

The V and J genes are TRBV9 and TRBJ2-5; TCRdb indicates TRBD1, and absent DNA this call remains unverified. There are 14 residues in the CDR3. The germline gives CDR1 SGDLS, CDR2 YYNGEE. CDR3 sequence reads: CASSEDRAQETQYF.

The chain couples TRBV5-1 to TRBJ2-1; TCRdb selects TRBD1, and the lack of DNA leaves this call unchecked. The CDR3 consists of 15 residues. Germline V CDR1 and CDR2: SGHRS, YFSETQ. CDR3 amino acids: CASSSGGPPTYEQFF.

The V and J genes are TRBV7-2 and TRBJ2-1; with no DNA, the TCRdb D assignment of TRBD2 cannot be verified. The germline V gene has CDR1 SGHTA and CDR2 FQGNSA. CDR3 length: 14 amino acids. The CDR3 loop is CAKSSGPSYNEQFF.

The rearrangement uses TRBV29-1 and TRBJ2-1; TCRdb picks TRBD1, but there is no DNA to check that call. The CDR3 has 13 amino acids. The V gene's germline CDR1 is SQVTM and CDR2 ANQGSEA. The CDR3 sequence is CSVEDGRGGEQFF.

The chain uses TRBV14 and TRBJ2-3; the D call from TCRdb, TRBD1, cannot be confirmed without DNA. This CDR3 is built from 14 residues. The germline V gene has CDR1 SGHDN and CDR2 FVKESK. The CDR3 sequence: CASRPTGEGDTQYF. Combining the CDR3 with reference TRBV14 and TRBJ2-3 gives the whole variable domain EAGVTQFPSHSVIEKGQTVTLRCDPISGHDNLYWYRRVMGKEIKFLLHFVKESKQDESGMPNNRFLAERTGGTYSTLKVQPAELEDSGVYFCASRPTGEGDTQYFGPGTRLTVL.

The chain joins TRBV5-1 to TRBJ2-1; the TCRdb D gene call, TRBD1, has no DNA to confirm it. This CDR3 region has 12 residues. CDR1 is SGHRS and CDR2 is YFSETQ in the germline V gene. The CDR3 sequence: CASSPGANEQFF.

The chain carries TRBV4-1 and TRBJ2-1. This CDR3 is 17 amino acids long. Germline V gene data show CDR1 as MGHRA and CDR2 as YSYEKL. This CDR3 is CASSQDPTGGAYNEQFF.

V is TRBV29-1 and J is TRBJ2-3. Germline-derived CDR1 and CDR2 are SQVTM and ANQGSEA. This CDR3 spans 12 amino acids. CDR3 sequence: CSVVGGTDTQYF.

The V gene is TRBV14, the J gene TRBJ2-5; TCRdb reports TRBD1, a call that lacks DNA to check it against. This CDR3 contains 16 residues. Germline V gene sequence: CDR1 SGHDN, CDR2 FVKESK. CDR3 residues: CASSPSRTGLMDTQYF.

By frequency, this clonotype registers medium-sized (0.01 to 0.1%). V and J are TRBV7-9 and TRBJ2-1; TCRdb designates TRBD1, a call that cannot be tested without DNA. Germline V CDR1 and CDR2: SEHNR, FQNEAQ (reference sequence). There are 12 residues in the CDR3. The CDR3 sequence: CASSPGLERSFF. Full variable domain (missing parts from reference TRBV7-9 and TRBJ2-1): DTGVSQNPRHKITKRGQNVTFRCDPISEHNRLYWYRQTLGQGPEFLTYFQNEAQLEKSRLLSDRFSAERPKGSFSTLEIQRTEQGDSAMYLCASSPGLERSFFGPGTRLTVL.

The genes are TRBV28 and TRBJ2-7; TCRdb's assignment of TRBD1 cannot be checked, as there is no DNA. The CDR3 spans 16 residues. In germline, CDR1 is MDHEN, CDR2 SYDVKM. The CDR3 sequence: CASSDEAGGPAYEQYF.

The genes are TRBV4-2 and TRBJ1-1; the TRBD1 assignment by TCRdb is unverifiable without DNA. The CDR3 is 14 residues long. Germline CDR1 LGHNA, CDR2 YNFKEQ. The CDR3 sequence: CASSQADRYTEAFF.

The V gene is TRBV19, the J gene TRBJ1-1. The germline V gene has CDR1 LNHDA and CDR2 SQIVND (reference sequence). The CDR3 consists of 13 residues. This CDR3 is CASSIEPTTEAFF.

The chain combines TRBV4-1 with TRBJ2-5. CDR3 size: 15 residues. Germline CDR1 reads MGHRA; CDR2 reads YSYEKL. This CDR3 reads CASSQDWAGEETQYF.

V and J are TRBV28 and TRBJ1-1; as DNA is missing, the TRBD1 call by TCRdb cannot be tested. The CDR3 has 16 amino acids. Per germline, CDR1 MDHEN and CDR2 SYDVKM. Here the CDR3 reads CASSFPGTLMNTEAFF.

V usage is TRBV11-3 and J usage is TRBJ1-1. The germline CDR1 and CDR2 sequences are SGHNT and YENEEA. There are 13 residues in the CDR3. The CDR3 spells CASSSGWGTEAFF.

By frequency, this clonotype is medium-sized. The gene calls are TRBV4-1 and TRBJ2-3; there is no DNA to check the TCRdb D call of TRBD1. CDR3 length equals 16 residues. Germline V gives CDR1 MGHRA, CDR2 YSYEKL. The CDR3 sequence: CASSQENRGFTDTQYF.

This chain uses TRBV4-1 with TRBJ2-6; with no DNA, the TCRdb D assignment of TRBD1 cannot be verified. From germline, CDR1 is MGHRA and CDR2 YSYEKL. This CDR3 region has 20 residues. CDR3: CASSQALSDRGFSGANVLTF.

The chain is built from TRBV23-1 and TRBJ2-3. TRBV23-1 is known as an ORF, though its function is uncertain. The CDR3 is 13 residues long. CDR3 protein: CASSRVSTDTQYF.

The rearrangement links TRBV7-9 to TRBJ2-1; absent DNA, TCRdb's TRBD2 call cannot be checked. This CDR3 has 21 residues. Germline CDR1 and CDR2: SEHNR and FQNEAQ (reference sequence). The CDR3 loop is CASSQLLRLAGGPSSYNEQFF.

This rearrangement joins TRBV12-3 or TRBV12-4 to TRBJ2-5. The CDR3 loop spans 13 amino acids. The chain's CDR3 is CASRPNYQETQYF.